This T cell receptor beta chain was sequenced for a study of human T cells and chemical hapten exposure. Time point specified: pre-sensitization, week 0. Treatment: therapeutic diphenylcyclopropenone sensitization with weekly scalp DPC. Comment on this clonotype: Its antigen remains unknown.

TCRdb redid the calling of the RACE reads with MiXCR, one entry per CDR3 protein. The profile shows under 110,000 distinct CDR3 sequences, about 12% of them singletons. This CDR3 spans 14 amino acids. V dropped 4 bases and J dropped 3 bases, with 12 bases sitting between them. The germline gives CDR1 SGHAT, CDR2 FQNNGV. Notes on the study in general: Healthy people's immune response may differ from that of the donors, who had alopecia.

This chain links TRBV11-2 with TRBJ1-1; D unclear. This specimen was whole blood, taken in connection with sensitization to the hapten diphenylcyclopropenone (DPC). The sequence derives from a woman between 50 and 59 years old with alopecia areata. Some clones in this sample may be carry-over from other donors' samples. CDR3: CASSYGGVYTEAFF. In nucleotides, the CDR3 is TGTGCCAGCAGCTATGGAGGTGTGTACACTGAAGCTTTCTTT.